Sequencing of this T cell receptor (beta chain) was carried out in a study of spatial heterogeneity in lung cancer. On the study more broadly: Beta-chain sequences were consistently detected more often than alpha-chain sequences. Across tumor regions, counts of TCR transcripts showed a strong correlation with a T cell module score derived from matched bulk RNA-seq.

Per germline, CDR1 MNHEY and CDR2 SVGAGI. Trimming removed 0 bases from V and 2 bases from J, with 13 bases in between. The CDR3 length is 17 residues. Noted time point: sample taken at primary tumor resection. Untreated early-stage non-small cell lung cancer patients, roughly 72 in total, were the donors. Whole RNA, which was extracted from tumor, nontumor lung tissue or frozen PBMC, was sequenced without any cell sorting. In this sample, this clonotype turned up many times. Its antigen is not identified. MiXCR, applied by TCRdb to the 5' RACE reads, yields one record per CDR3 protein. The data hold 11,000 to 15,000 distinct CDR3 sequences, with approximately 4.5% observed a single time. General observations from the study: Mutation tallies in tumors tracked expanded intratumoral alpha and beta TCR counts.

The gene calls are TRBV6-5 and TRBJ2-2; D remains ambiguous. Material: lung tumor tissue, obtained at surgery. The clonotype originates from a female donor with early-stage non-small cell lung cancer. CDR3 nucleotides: TGTGCCAGCAGTTACTCGACGGGCCCCTTTAACACCGGGGAGCTGTTTTTT. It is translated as CASSYSTGPFNTGELFF.